Listed below are T cell receptor beta chains from one sample, sequenced in a study of OX40 agonist ivuxolimab in advanced cancers. Profiled with immunoSEQ multiplex PCR; TCRdb holds only in-frame clones, not every one. The sample carries tens of thousands of clones, 84% recorded once. Source: CD4+ or CD8+ T cells sorted from blood, taken in a trial of the OX40 agonist ivuxolimab. Source of these receptors: an adult with an advanced solid tumor such as melanoma, head and neck, liver or kidney cancer. The CDR3 runs from the conserved cysteine through the conserved F or W. Each record gives: CDR3 protein, CDR3 DNA, clone size, J gene, V gene, D gene. The D gene is left open where the match is weak. Size values are once, few and many counts, or a class for expanded clones, and some rows have none.

cdr3_aa: CASSYPGGYEQYF; cdr3_nt: TGTGCCAGCAGTTACCCTGGGGGGTACGAGCAGTACTTC; clone_size: medium-sized; j_call: TRBJ2-7; v_call: TRBV6-6; d_call: .
cdr3_aa: CASSLVRQGLGNTIYF; cdr3_nt: TGTGCCAGCAGCTTAGTGAGACAGGGGCTTGGAAACACCATATATTTT; clone_size: .; j_call: TRBJ1-3; v_call: TRBV11-2; d_call: TRBD1
cdr3_aa: CASSFSLPTGSNTGELFF; cdr3_nt: TGTGCCAGCAGCTTCTCCCTTCCTACAGGGTCGAACACCGGGGAGCTGTTTTTT; clone_size: .; j_call: TRBJ2-2; v_call: TRBV7-8; d_call: .
cdr3_aa: CASSLVIGQGFGEQFF; cdr3_nt: TGTGCTAGCAGCTTAGTGATCGGGCAGGGGTTCGGCGAGCAGTTCTTC; clone_size: .; j_call: TRBJ2-1; v_call: TRBV7-7; d_call: .
cdr3_aa: CASSGLTSYEQYF; cdr3_nt: TGCGCCAGCAGTGGACTAACCTCCTACGAGCAGTACTTC; clone_size: once; j_call: TRBJ2-7; v_call: TRBV10-2; d_call: .
cdr3_aa: CASSQDIGLGPNTEAFF; cdr3_nt: TGCGCCAGCAGCCAAGATATAGGTCTGGGGCCGAACACTGAAGCTTTCTTT; clone_size: .; j_call: TRBJ1-1; v_call: TRBV4-3; d_call: .
cdr3_aa: CSVEEDRPGELFF; cdr3_nt: TGCAGCGTTGAAGAAGATCGCCCCGGGGAGCTGTTTTTT; clone_size: .; j_call: TRBJ2-2; v_call: TRBV29-1; d_call: .
cdr3_aa: CASSYDGGSYNEQFF; cdr3_nt: TGTGCCAGCAGTTACGATGGGGGATCCTACAATGAGCAGTTCTTC; clone_size: .; j_call: TRBJ2-1; v_call: TRBV6-5; d_call: .
cdr3_aa: CASSLGSNSYNEQFF; cdr3_nt: TGTGCCAGCAGTTTAGGGTCGAACTCCTACAATGAGCAGTTCTTC; clone_size: once; j_call: TRBJ2-1; v_call: TRBV27; d_call: .
cdr3_aa: CASSIVGAPDTQYF; cdr3_nt: TGTGCCAGTAGTATAGTTGGGGCCCCAGATACGCAGTATTTT; clone_size: .; j_call: TRBJ2-3; v_call: TRBV19; d_call: .
cdr3_aa: CASSLRQLGGVTDTQYF; cdr3_nt: TGCGCCAGCAGCTTGCGACAGCTCGGCGGAGTGACAGATACGCAGTATTTT; clone_size: .; j_call: TRBJ2-3; v_call: TRBV5-1; d_call: .
cdr3_aa: CASSFGTSMETQYF; cdr3_nt: TGTGCCAGCAGCTTCGGGACTAGCATGGAGACCCAGTACTTC; clone_size: .; j_call: TRBJ2-5; v_call: TRBV5-4; d_call: TRBD2
cdr3_aa: CASSFLGQGAEQYF; cdr3_nt: TGTGCCAGCAGCTTTCTGGGACAGGGAGCCGAGCAGTACTTC; clone_size: .; j_call: TRBJ2-7; v_call: TRBV13; d_call: TRBD1
cdr3_aa: CASSQDPSGEAYEQYF; cdr3_nt: TGCGCCAGCAGCCAAGATCCGTCGGGGGAAGCCTACGAGCAGTACTTC; clone_size: .; j_call: TRBJ2-7; v_call: TRBV4-3; d_call: .
cdr3_aa: CASSQDSLNEKLFF; cdr3_nt: TGTGCCAGTAGTCAGGACAGCCTTAATGAAAAACTGTTTTTT; clone_size: .; j_call: TRBJ1-4; v_call: TRBV19; d_call: .
cdr3_aa: CASSAGLSNLRDEQFF; cdr3_nt: TGTGCCAGCAGCGCTGGGTTAAGCAACCTAAGGGATGAGCAGTTCTTC; clone_size: .; j_call: TRBJ2-1; v_call: TRBV9; d_call: .
cdr3_aa: CASSLRLLNTEVFF; cdr3_nt: TGTGCCAGCAGTTTAAGGCTTTTGAACACTGAAGTTTTCTTT; clone_size: .; j_call: TRBJ1-1; v_call: TRBV6-5; d_call: .
cdr3_aa: CASSAGGGDEQFF; cdr3_nt: TGTGCCAGCAGTGCCGGCGGGGGGGATGAGCAGTTCTTC; clone_size: .; j_call: TRBJ2-1; v_call: TRBV6-5; d_call: TRBD2
cdr3_aa: CASSSGTLSNQPQHF; cdr3_nt: TGTGCCAGCAGCTCCGGGACACTAAGCAATCAGCCCCAGCATTTT; clone_size: .; j_call: TRBJ1-5; v_call: TRBV27; d_call: .
cdr3_aa: CASSPRSAGVLAKNIQYF; cdr3_nt: TGCGCCAGCAGCCCCAGGTCAGCAGGGGTATTAGCCAAAAACATTCAGTACTTC; clone_size: .; j_call: TRBJ2-4; v_call: TRBV5-1; d_call: .
cdr3_aa: CASSQVATGGLDTQYF; cdr3_nt: TGTGCCAGCAGCCAAGTAGCGACAGGGGGCTTAGATACGCAGTATTTT; clone_size: .; j_call: TRBJ2-3; v_call: TRBV4-2; d_call: TRBD1
cdr3_aa: CASSGKMTGYNEQFF; cdr3_nt: TGTGCCAGCAGCGGAAAGATGACAGGGTACAATGAGCAGTTCTTC; clone_size: .; j_call: TRBJ2-1; v_call: TRBV9; d_call: TRBD1
cdr3_aa: CASSLGPLEQYF; cdr3_nt: TGTGCCAGCAGCTTGGGCCCCCTCGAGCAGTACTTC; clone_size: .; j_call: TRBJ2-7; v_call: TRBV5-4; d_call: .
cdr3_aa: CASSHPGAAPNTGELFF; cdr3_nt: TGTGCCAGCAGCCATCCCGGGGCGGCCCCGAACACCGGGGAGCTGTTTTTT; clone_size: .; j_call: TRBJ2-2; v_call: TRBV4-2; d_call: .
cdr3_aa: CASSARLPPDTQYF; cdr3_nt: TGTGCCAGCAGCGCCAGGCTCCCACCTGATACGCAGTATTTT; clone_size: .; j_call: TRBJ2-3; v_call: TRBV7-4; d_call: .
cdr3_aa: CATSSFRDRGLYGYTF; cdr3_nt: TGTGCCACCAGCAGCTTCCGGGACAGGGGGCTCTATGGCTACACCTTC; clone_size: once; j_call: TRBJ1-2; v_call: TRBV15; d_call: TRBD1
cdr3_aa: CASSERGVTYEQYF; cdr3_nt: TGTGCCAGCAGTGAACGGGGAGTCACCTACGAGCAGTACTTC; clone_size: .; j_call: TRBJ2-7; v_call: TRBV6-1; d_call: .
cdr3_aa: CASSVGGQANMEQYF; cdr3_nt: TGTGCCAGCAGCGTAGGGGGACAGGCCAACATGGAGCAGTACTTC; clone_size: .; j_call: TRBJ2-7; v_call: TRBV9; d_call: TRBD1
cdr3_aa: CASSPTSTDTQYF; cdr3_nt: TGTGCCAGCTCACCAACATCCACAGATACGCAGTATTTT; clone_size: .; j_call: TRBJ2-3; v_call: TRBV18; d_call: .
cdr3_aa: CASNRDYGYTF; cdr3_nt: TGTGCCAGTAACAGGGACTATGGCTACACCTTC; clone_size: .; j_call: TRBJ1-2; v_call: TRBV19; d_call: .
cdr3_aa: CASSVQGARVNEQFF; cdr3_nt: TGTGCCAGCAGCGTACAGGGGGCGCGAGTCAATGAGCAGTTCTTC; clone_size: .; j_call: TRBJ2-1; v_call: TRBV9; d_call: TRBD1
cdr3_aa: CASSSGDRKVQGVETQYF; cdr3_nt: TGTGCCAGCAGCTCAGGGGACAGGAAAGTCCAGGGAGTCGAGACCCAGTACTTC; clone_size: .; j_call: TRBJ2-5; v_call: TRBV13; d_call: TRBD1
cdr3_aa: CASSLLLLAGGSSYEQYF; cdr3_nt: TGTGCCAGCAGTTTATTGTTACTAGCGGGGGGCTCTTCCTACGAGCAGTACTTC; clone_size: .; j_call: TRBJ2-7; v_call: TRBV28; d_call: TRBD2
cdr3_aa: CASSLNTGELFF; cdr3_nt: TGTGCCAGCAGCTTGAATACCGGGGAGCTGTTTTTT; clone_size: .; j_call: TRBJ2-2; v_call: TRBV27; d_call: .
cdr3_aa: CASSVGAGGGEQYF; cdr3_nt: TGTGCCAGTAGCGTGGGAGCGGGAGGCGGAGAGCAGTACTTC; clone_size: .; j_call: TRBJ2-7; v_call: TRBV19; d_call: TRBD2
cdr3_aa: CASTGGGNEQFF; cdr3_nt: TGTGCCAGCACAGGGGGAGGTAATGAGCAGTTCTTC; clone_size: .; j_call: TRBJ2-1; v_call: TRBV27; d_call: .
cdr3_aa: CASSRDRLNTEAFF; cdr3_nt: TGTGCCAGCAGTCGAGACAGGTTGAACACTGAAGCTTTCTTT; clone_size: .; j_call: TRBJ1-1; v_call: TRBV6-5; d_call: .
cdr3_aa: CASSIEAPWGNQPQHF; cdr3_nt: TGTGCCAGTAGTATAGAGGCCCCCTGGGGGAATCAGCCCCAGCATTTT; clone_size: .; j_call: TRBJ1-5; v_call: TRBV19; d_call: .
cdr3_aa: CASSLGPVGVYEQYF; cdr3_nt: TGCGCCAGCAGCTTGGGACCGGTCGGGGTCTACGAGCAGTACTTC; clone_size: .; j_call: TRBJ2-7; v_call: TRBV5-1; d_call: .
cdr3_aa: CASSQDREYGYTF; cdr3_nt: TGTGCCAGCAGCCAGGACAGAGAGTATGGCTACACCTTC; clone_size: .; j_call: TRBJ1-2; v_call: TRBV5-4; d_call: .
cdr3_aa: CAWKFSSGANVLTF; cdr3_nt: TGTGCCTGGAAGTTCTCCTCTGGGGCCAACGTCCTGACTTTC; clone_size: few; j_call: TRBJ2-6; v_call: TRBV30; d_call: .
cdr3_aa: CASSQEGGNQPQHF; cdr3_nt: TGCGCCAGCAGCCAAGAGGGGGGCAATCAGCCCCAGCATTTT; clone_size: .; j_call: TRBJ1-5; v_call: TRBV4-1; d_call: .
cdr3_aa: CASSSQGASTTGELFF; cdr3_nt: TGTGCCAGCAGCTCGCAAGGGGCTAGCACGACCGGGGAGCTGTTTTTT; clone_size: .; j_call: TRBJ2-2; v_call: TRBV5-5; d_call: .
cdr3_aa: CASSYAWGASSYNEQFF; cdr3_nt: TGTGCCAGCAGCTACGCCTGGGGCGCGAGCTCCTACAATGAGCAGTTCTTC; clone_size: .; j_call: TRBJ2-1; v_call: TRBV11-2; d_call: .
cdr3_aa: CASSLSGTSGRPPYNEQFF; cdr3_nt: TGTGCCAGCAGTTTATCGGGGACTAGCGGGAGGCCCCCCTACAATGAGCAGTTCTTC; clone_size: .; j_call: TRBJ2-1; v_call: TRBV27; d_call: TRBD2
cdr3_aa: CASSLIQGQDLSNEKLFF; cdr3_nt: TGTGCCAGCAGTTTAATTCAGGGACAGGATCTATCTAATGAAAAACTGTTTTTT; clone_size: .; j_call: TRBJ1-4; v_call: TRBV28; d_call: TRBD1
cdr3_aa: CASSFGGSGRGETQYF; cdr3_nt: TGCGCCAGCAGCTTTGGGGGGTCGGGGCGCGGGGAGACCCAGTACTTC; clone_size: .; j_call: TRBJ2-5; v_call: TRBV23-1; d_call: .
cdr3_aa: CASSQAGLGLYNEQFF; cdr3_nt: TGCGCCAGCAGCCAAGCAGGGCTAGGTCTATACAATGAGCAGTTCTTC; clone_size: .; j_call: TRBJ2-1; v_call: TRBV4-1; d_call: .
cdr3_aa: CATSRDPSSSYNEQFF; cdr3_nt: TGTGCCACCAGCAGAGATCCCAGTAGCTCCTACAATGAGCAGTTCTTC; clone_size: .; j_call: TRBJ2-1; v_call: TRBV15; d_call: .
cdr3_aa: CASSPQGLASGKNEQYF; cdr3_nt: TGTGCCAGCTCGCCTCAAGGACTGGCTAGCGGGAAAAACGAGCAGTACTTC; clone_size: .; j_call: TRBJ2-7; v_call: TRBV18; d_call: TRBD2
cdr3_aa: CASSPGEGPQHF; cdr3_nt: TGTGCCAGCTCACCTGGAGAGGGGCCCCAGCATTTT; clone_size: few; j_call: TRBJ1-5; v_call: TRBV18; d_call: .
cdr3_aa: CASRAGSGDNEQFF; cdr3_nt: TGTGCCAGCAGGGCCGGGAGCGGAGACAATGAGCAGTTCTTC; clone_size: .; j_call: TRBJ2-1; v_call: TRBV27; d_call: .
cdr3_aa: CASSRDNNYGYTF; cdr3_nt: TGTGCCAGCAGCCGGGACAATAACTATGGCTACACCTTC; clone_size: .; j_call: TRBJ1-2; v_call: TRBV16; d_call: .
cdr3_aa: CASSYTGPADTQYF; cdr3_nt: TGTGCCAGCAGCTATACAGGGCCCGCAGATACGCAGTATTTT; clone_size: .; j_call: TRBJ2-3; v_call: TRBV7-6; d_call: .
cdr3_aa: CASRQPNTEAFF; cdr3_nt: TGTGCCAGTCGGCAGCCGAACACTGAAGCTTTCTTT; clone_size: .; j_call: TRBJ1-1; v_call: TRBV19; d_call: .
cdr3_aa: CASSSLGLAGKSSYEQYF; cdr3_nt: TGTGCCAGCAGTTCTCTGGGACTAGCGGGGAAGAGCTCCTACGAGCAGTACTTC; clone_size: .; j_call: TRBJ2-7; v_call: TRBV28; d_call: TRBD2
cdr3_aa: CASTLGRDEQYF; cdr3_nt: TGTGCCAGCACCCTCGGAAGGGACGAGCAGTACTTC; clone_size: .; j_call: TRBJ2-7; v_call: TRBV13; d_call: .